Below, 18 T cell receptor beta chains from the same sample are listed, as sequenced in a study of T-cell memory formation after mild COVID-19. TCRdb re-called the 5' RACE reads with MiXCR, one entry per CDR3 protein. The table has a few hundred thousand distinct CDR3 sequences, approximately 16% seen once. Material for sequencing was PBMCs or a T cell subset sorted from them (not recorded which). The source is a young man who had mild COVID-19 (a few samples of this study predate the infection). Cell type and time point are not known.

This clonotype was detected a few times. The chain is built from TRBV11-2 and TRBJ1-1; no firm D call. This CDR3 is built from 15 residues. Germline V gene data show CDR1 as SGHAT and CDR2 as FQNNGV. Trimming took 4 bases from V and 4 from J, leaving 16 bases between them. In nucleotides, the CDR3 is TGTGCCAGCAGCTCTCCACTCACAGAGAGCACTGAAGCTTTCTTT. Residues: CASSSPLTESTEAFF.

The rearrangement uses TRBV12-3 or TRBV12-4 and TRBJ2-5; TRBD2 matches at 8 bases. Trimming removed 2 bases from V and 1 base from J; junction bases left unmatched: 6. The CDR3 has 16 amino acids. The CDR3 loop reads CASSLPAGALQETQYF. The DNA for the CDR3 is TGTGCCAGCAGTTTACCAGCGGGGGCCCTCCAAGAGACCCAGTACTTC.

CDR3 sequence reads: CASSYPGSANEQFF. The CDR3 nucleotides read TGTGCCAGCAGCTACCCAGGGTCGGCCAATGAGCAGTTCTTC. The V call is TRBV7-8, the J call TRBJ2-1; D perhaps matches TRBD1 (5 bases). The CDR3 length is 14 residues. CDR1 is SGHVS, CDR2 FQNEAQ, per germline. Between the trimmed V and J ends, which lost 4 bases and 6 bases, there was a span of 13 bases.

The rearrangement uses TRBV29-1 and TRBJ1-2, with a tentative D call TRBD1 (5 bases). CDR3 size: 12 residues. With 6 bases removed from V and 3 bases from J, the gap between germline ends came to 11 bases. Germline assignment: CDR1 SQVTM and CDR2 ANQGSEA. In DNA form, the CDR3 reads TGCAGCGTCGACACAGGACACTATGGCTACACCTTC. It encodes CSVDTGHYGYTF.

This clonotype has more than one count but fewer than ten. J is TRBJ2-2 and V is TRBV29-1, with a possible D match to TRBD2 (5 bases). Looked up from germline, CDR1 is SQVTM and CDR2 is ANQGSEA. This CDR3 comprises 12 residues. V lost 6 bases, J lost 5 bases, and 10 bases lay in between. The CDR3 DNA reads TGCAGCGTGGCGGGTGGGACCGGGGAGCTGTTTTTT. Its protein is CSVAGGTGELFF.

The chain employs TRBV25-1 and TRBJ2-1; D call uncertain. From germline, CDR1 is MGHDK and CDR2 SYGVNS. This CDR3 comprises 15 residues. The ends were cut back, 3 bases at V and 0 bases at J, with 9 bases in the middle. In DNA, the CDR3 is TGTGCCAGCAGTGAGGGGTCGGGCTCCTACAATGAGCAGTTCTTC. Protein product: CASSEGSGSYNEQFF.

This clonotype was observed a handful of times. This chain connects TRBV7-2 to TRBJ2-3; D remains unclear. Germline CDR1 and CDR2: SGHTA and FQGNSA. This CDR3 region has 15 residues. Trimming left V 7 bases short and J 1 base short, with 15 bases between. The CDR3 DNA is TGTGCCAGCACCGTGGCCGGGTCGGGCACAGATACGCAGTATTTT. Its translation: CASTVAGSGTDTQYF.

This clonotype was picked up a small number of times. The rearrangement joins TRBV27 to TRBJ2-5; a weak D match, TRBD1 (6 bases). Trimming took 5 bases from V and 6 from J, leaving 22 bases between them. The CDR3 totals 16 residues. Per the germline V gene, CDR1 is MNHEY and CDR2 is SMNVEV (reference sequence). The CDR3 here is CASSPTPGHRAKTQYF. DNA for the CDR3: TGTGCCAGCAGTCCCACACCGGGGCACAGGGCGAAGACCCAGTACTTC.

Only a few counts were recorded for this clonotype. V is TRBV7-2 and J is TRBJ2-3; 11 bases are shared with TRBD2. The CDR3 runs 17 residues. Germline CDR1 is SGHTA and CDR2 is FQGNSA. Losses at the gene ends were 5 bases for V and 4 bases for J; bases not matched to a gene: 11. CDR3 amino acids: CASSPGRGSGGADTQYF. The CDR3 DNA reads as TGTGCCAGCAGCCCCGGCCGAGGTAGCGGGGGGGCAGATACGCAGTATTTT. Variable domain in full (rest from reference TRBV7-2 and TRBJ2-3): GAGVSQSPSNKVTEKGKDVELRCDPISGHTALYWYRQSLGQGLEFLIYFQGNSAPDKSGLPSDRFSAERTGGSVSTLTIQRTQQEDSAVYLCASSPGRGSGGADTQYFGPGTRLTVL.

The V and J genes are TRBV29-1 and TRBJ2-1; 8 nucleotides line up with TRBD1. The V segment lost 6 bases and the J segment 15 bases; nucleotides outside the gene matches: 13. The germline gives CDR1 SQVTM, CDR2 ANQGSEA. This CDR3 contains 12 residues. The CDR3 region has the DNA TGCAGCGTCGCCTCGGACAGGGCCGTTCTGTTCTTC. It translates to CSVASDRAVLFF.

This clonotype was seen repeatedly, ten times or more. J is TRBJ2-3 and V is TRBV7-2; the D is unclear. The CDR3 contains 14 residues. Germline V gene lookup returns CDR1 SGHTA and CDR2 FQGNSA. V lost 3 bases and J lost 2, with 9 bases in between. The CDR3 reads CASSLDQITDTQYF. As DNA, the CDR3 is TGTGCCAGCAGCTTGGACCAGATCACAGATACGCAGTATTTT.

CDR3 in amino acids: CAISEGGTEQYV. The DNA for the CDR3 is TGTGCCATCAGTGAGGGCGGGACCGAGCAGTACGTC. The chain is built from TRBV10-3 and TRBJ2-7; D possibly corresponds to TRBD2 (6 bases). Germline assignment: CDR1 ENHRY and CDR2 SYGVKD. The CDR3 covers 12 residues. Deletions cut 2 bases from V and 6 bases from J, with 8 bases between.

The chain joins TRBV5-1 to TRBJ2-3; D unresolved. V gave up 2 bases and J gave up 5 bases, with 6 bases separating them. Germline V gives CDR1 SGHRS, CDR2 YFSETQ. The CDR3 has 12 amino acids. The CDR3 reads CASSFNLDTQYF. The CDR3 DNA is TGCGCCAGCAGCTTCAATTTAGATACGCAGTATTTT. The full variable domain, in which reference TRBV5-1 and TRBJ2-3 provide the parts outside the CDR3, is KAGVTQTPRYLIKTRGQQVTLSCSPISGHRSVSWYQQTPGQGLQFLFEYFSETQRNKGNFPGRFSGRQFSNSRSEMNVSTLELGDSALYLCASSFNLDTQYFGPGTRLTVL.

This clonotype appeared a few times. In DNA, the CDR3 is TGCAGCGCGGTTACAGGTACATACGAGCAGTACTTC. Its translation: CSAVTGTYEQYF. The rearrangement joins TRBV29-1 to TRBJ2-7; D perhaps matches TRBD1 (5 bases). Germline V gene lookup returns CDR1 SQVTM and CDR2 ANQGSEA. This CDR3 region has 12 residues. V shed 7 bases and J shed 4 bases, with 14 bases lying between them.

The CDR3 sequence: CASSLGQSGNTEAFF. In DNA form, the CDR3 reads TGTGCCAGCAGCTTGGGACAGTCTGGGAACACTGAAGCTTTCTTT. This chain uses TRBV7-9 with TRBJ1-1, with 7 nucleotides matching TRBD1. This CDR3 region has 15 residues. V gave up 3 bases and J gave up 1 base; unmatched junction bases: 5. CDR1 is SEHNR and CDR2 is FQNEAQ in the germline V gene (reference sequence).

In its sample, this clonotype was seen a few times. The chain carries TRBV25-1 and TRBJ2-2; D uncertain. V lost 1 base to trimming and J lost 7 bases, with 4 bases between them. Germline lookup yields CDR1 MGHDK and CDR2 SYGVNS. The CDR3 has 12 residues. CDR3 in amino acids: CASSEFNGELFF. CDR3 nucleotides: TGTGCCAGCAGTGAATTTAACGGGGAGCTGTTTTTT.

Only a few counts were recorded for this clonotype. The rearrangement links TRBV5-6 to TRBJ2-6, with 7 bases lining up with TRBD1. Per germline, CDR1 SGHDT and CDR2 YYEEEE. With V trimmed by 3 bases and J by 8 bases, 8 bases remained unmatched. The CDR3 is 15 amino acids. CDR3 amino acids: CASSSSRQGTNVLTF. CDR3 bases: TGTGCCAGCAGCTCATCGAGACAGGGCACCAACGTCCTGACTTTC.

This clonotype was picked up a small number of times. This rearrangement joins TRBV5-1 to TRBJ2-2, with TRBD1 identical over 9 bases. The CDR3 is made up of 15 amino acids. Germline trimming cut 4 bases from V and 4 bases from J; bases unmatched to any gene: 5. Germline V gives CDR1 SGHRS, CDR2 YFSETQ. CDR3 sequence reads: CASSKQGAGTGELFF. The CDR3 DNA follows: TGCGCCAGCAGCAAACAGGGGGCTGGCACCGGGGAGCTGTTTTTT. The whole variable domain, remainder taken from reference TRBV5-1 and TRBJ2-2, is KAGVTQTPRYLIKTRGQQVTLSCSPISGHRSVSWYQQTPGQGLQFLFEYFSETQRNKGNFPGRFSGRQFSNSRSEMNVSTLELGDSALYLCASSKQGAGTGELFFGEGSRLTVL.